Presented here are 14 T cell receptor beta chains from one specimen sequenced in a study of blood T cell repertoires in COVID-19. This table comes from immunoSEQ multiplex PCR, and its TCRdb copy is limited to in-frame clones, with some not included. This sample carries some 250,000 clones, about nine tenths of them seen once, and the ten largest clones take 2% to 2.5%. The sample taken for sequencing was PBMCs or T cells enriched from blood (not recorded which). These TCRs come from a woman between 40 and 55 years old with acute COVID-19.

This chain uses TRBV18 with TRBJ2-7; D possibly corresponds to TRBD1 (6 bases). There are 16 residues in the CDR3. Germline-derived CDR1 and CDR2 are KGHSH and LQKENI. The V and J ends lost 1 base and 2 bases respectively, with 15 bases between them. In DNA form, the CDR3 reads TGTGCCAGCTCACCACAGATGGACAGCCCTGCCTACGAGCAGTACTTC. This translates into CASSPQMDSPAYEQYF.

Only a few counts were recorded for this clone. The chain has TRBV6-2 or TRBV6-3 and TRBJ1-2, with 7 bases identical to TRBD1. The germline CDR1 and CDR2 sequences are MNHEY and SVGEGT. With 5 bases clipped from V and 6 bases from J, the junction kept 15 bases outside the gene matches. The CDR3 has 16 amino acids. CDR3 in amino acids: CASSQTESGTENGYTF. The CDR3 region has the DNA TGTGCCAGCAGTCAAACGGAATCCGGGACAGAGAATGGCTACACCTTC.

The chain carries TRBV28 and TRBJ1-5, with 7 bases matching TRBD1. Germline V CDR1 and CDR2: MDHEN, SYDVKM. The V gene end was trimmed by 6 bases and the J gene end by 3 bases; junction bases not matched to a gene: 8. This CDR3 is built from 15 residues. In DNA, the CDR3 is TGTGCCAGCAGCCTCCCCAGGGGGAACAATCAGCCCCAGCATTTT. The encoded protein is CASSLPRGNNQPQHF.

This clone was found once. The chain employs TRBV19 and TRBJ1-2; 7 nucleotides match TRBD1. Per germline, CDR1 LNHDA and CDR2 SQIVND (reference sequence). The CDR3 has 14 residues. V was pared by 7 bases and J by 3 bases, with 8 bases of the junction left unmatched. This CDR3 is CASTLSRGDYGYTF. The CDR3 bases are TGTGCCAGTACTCTTTCCAGGGGGGACTATGGCTACACCTTC.

As regards this clone: Additional DNA sequences in this sample encode the identical CDR3. The chain recombines TRBV6-2 or TRBV6-3 with TRBJ2-3; 10 nucleotides line up with TRBD2. CDR3 length: 15 amino acids. Trimming at V came to 6 bases and at J to 2 bases, leaving 5 bases not matched to a gene. Germline-derived CDR1 and CDR2 are MNHEY and SVGEGT. The CDR3 loop is CASSRTSGNTDTQYF. CDR3 nucleotides: TGTGCCAGCAGCCGGACTAGCGGTAACACAGATACGCAGTATTTT.

The J gene is TRBJ1-4, the V gene TRBV30, with TRBD1 identical over 11 bases. The CDR3 covers 14 residues. J lost 7 bases, V lost 1 base, and 2 bases had no gene match. Germline CDR1 reads GTSNPN; CDR2 reads SVGIG (reference sequence). CDR3 region: CAWSAGTGGEKLFF. CDR3 nucleotides: TGTGCCTGGAGTGCCGGGACAGGGGGTGAAAAACTGTTTTTT.

V gene TRBV7-8 combines with J gene TRBJ1-2; unclear D gene. The germline CDR1 and CDR2 sequences are SGHVS and FQNEAQ. CDR3 size: 13 residues. Trimming removed 3 bases from V and 7 bases from J, with 12 bases in between. CDR3 sequence reads: CASSLRDLGGYTF. The CDR3 bases are TGTGCCAGCAGCTTGAGGGATCTAGGTGGCTACACCTTC.

This clone was found once. The chain has TRBV28 and TRBJ1-1; a weak D match, TRBD1 (5 bases). Deletions cut 3 bases from V and 0 bases from J, with 8 bases between. Germline V gene sequence: CDR1 MDHEN, CDR2 SYDVKM. The CDR3 extends over 14 amino acids. CDR3: CASSLGGMNTEAFF. The CDR3 DNA sequence: TGTGCCAGCAGTTTGGGGGGTATGAACACTGAAGCTTTCTTT.

The chain has TRBV5-1 and TRBJ1-1, with 9 bases that match TRBD1. The CDR3 extends over 15 amino acids. Germline values: CDR1 SGHRS, CDR2 YFSETQ. V dropped 1 base and J dropped 7; count of bases not matched to a gene: 8. The CDR3 nucleotides are TGCGCCAGCAGCTTGACAGGGGGCGAGTTCGGTGAAGCTTTCTTT. It codes for CASSLTGGEFGEAFF.

The rearrangement links TRBV7-9 to TRBJ1-1; a possible D gene is TRBD1 (5 bases). The CDR3 sequence is 14 residues long. Germline V gene data show CDR1 as SEHNR and CDR2 as FQNEAQ (reference sequence). V gave up 5 bases and J gave up 4 bases, with 14 bases separating them. In DNA form, the CDR3 reads TGTGCCAGCAGCCTGGGGGGTTTTGCCACTGAAGCTTTCTTT. Residues: CASSLGGFATEAFF. Variable domain in full (rest from reference TRBV7-9 and TRBJ1-1): DTGVSQNPRHKITKRGQNVTFRCDPISEHNRLYWYRQTLGQGPEFLTYFQNEAQLEKSRLLSDRFSAERPKGSFSTLEIQRTEQGDSAMYLCASSLGGFATEAFFGQGTRLTVV.

The gene calls are TRBV5-1 and TRBJ2-7, with 8 nucleotides matching TRBD2. The CDR3 extends over 15 amino acids. V shed 2 bases and J 9 bases; nucleotides not matched to a gene: 13. CDR1 is SGHRS, CDR2 YFSETQ, per germline. CDR3 sequence reads: CASSFGSGDAGGQYF. CDR3 DNA sequence: TGCGCCAGCAGCTTCGGTTCAGGGGATGCGGGGGGGCAGTACTTC.

V usage is TRBV10-3 and J usage is TRBJ2-1, with D uncertain. The CDR3 extends over 12 amino acids. In germline, CDR1 is ENHRY, CDR2 SYGVKD. V gave up 0 bases and J gave up 10 bases, with 7 bases separating them. In nucleotides, the CDR3 is TGTGCCATCAGTGAGTCTATCGGGGAGCAGTTCTTC. It is translated as CAISESIGEQFF.

The rearrangement links TRBV7-8 to TRBJ1-2; D call uncertain. Germline V gene sequence: CDR1 SGHVS, CDR2 FQNEAQ. Trimming took 5 bases from V and 6 from J, leaving 13 bases between them. The CDR3 is 13 residues long. CDR3 residues: CASSRALMDGYTF. The DNA of the CDR3 is TGTGCCAGCAGCCGGGCCCTTATGGATGGCTACACCTTC. Full variable domain (rest looked up from reference TRBV7-8 and TRBJ1-2): GAGVSQSPRYKVAKRGQDVALRCDPISGHVSLFWYQQALGQGPEFLTYFQNEAQLDKSGLPSDRFFAERPEGSVSTLKIQRTQQEDSAVYLCASSRALMDGYTFGSGTRLTVV.

The chain has TRBV5-1 and TRBJ2-1, with 10 bases that match TRBD1. Germline V gene data show CDR1 as SGHRS and CDR2 as YFSETQ. V was pared by 1 base and J by 4 bases, with 5 bases of the junction left unmatched. The CDR3 runs to 16 residues. CDR3 coding DNA: TGCGCCAGCAGCTTGACGGACAGGGGGGGTTACAATGAGCAGTTCTTC. It is translated as CASSLTDRGGYNEQFF.